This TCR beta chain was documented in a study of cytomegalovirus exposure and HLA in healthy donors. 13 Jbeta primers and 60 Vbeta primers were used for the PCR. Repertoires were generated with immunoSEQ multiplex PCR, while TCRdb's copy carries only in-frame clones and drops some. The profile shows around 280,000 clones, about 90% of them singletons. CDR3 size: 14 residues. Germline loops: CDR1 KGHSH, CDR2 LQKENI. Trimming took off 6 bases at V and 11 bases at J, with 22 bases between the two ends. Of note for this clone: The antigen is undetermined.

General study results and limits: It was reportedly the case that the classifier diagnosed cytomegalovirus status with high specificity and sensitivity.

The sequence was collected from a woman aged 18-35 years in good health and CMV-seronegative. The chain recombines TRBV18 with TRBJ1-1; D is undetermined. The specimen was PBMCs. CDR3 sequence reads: CASSPTVDGEHAFF. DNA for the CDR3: TGTGCCAGCTCCCCTACGGTGGACGGGGAGCACGCTTTCTTT. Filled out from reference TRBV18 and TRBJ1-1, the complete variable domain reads NAGVMQNPRHLVRRRGQEARLRCSPMKGHSHVYWYRQLPEEGLKFMVYLQKENIIDESGMPKERFSAEFPKEGPSILRIQQVVRGDSAAYFCASSPTVDGEHAFFGQGTRLTVV.